This entry lists 6 T cell receptor beta chains sequenced from one sample in a study of T cell changes during pregnancy in multiple sclerosis. Here immunoSEQ multiplex PCR was the method, and the copy in TCRdb shows in-frame clones only, minus some. The table records 40,000 to 50,000 clones, 90% to 95% of them present only once. The input for sequencing was CD8+ T cells from peripheral blood mononuclear cells, taken in the third trimester of pregnancy. The source is a female donor with multiple sclerosis, enrolled in a pregnancy study.

The chain is built from TRBV9 and TRBJ2-1; possibly TRBD2 for D (5 bases). V was clipped by 1 base and J by 9 bases, with 8 bases between them. Germline CDR1 is SGDLS and CDR2 is YYNGEE. CDR3 length equals 12 residues. The CDR3 here is CASSVSGSEQFF. As DNA, the CDR3 is TGTGCCAGCAGCGTAAGTGGGAGTGAGCAGTTCTTC.

This clone was observed once. The genes are TRBV12-1 and TRBJ1-5; the DNA was not compared with TRBD1, the D call given in the table. TRBV12-1 is assigned pseudogene status. The CDR3 extends over 15 amino acids. DNA for the CDR3: TGTGCCAGCAGCTTTGACAGGGGGCCGAATCAGCCCCAGCATTTT. Its protein is CASSFDRGPNQPQHF.

Comment on this clone: Other nucleotide sequences in the sample specify the same CDR3. The genes are TRBV19 and TRBJ2-7, with TRBD2 matching 9 bases. This CDR3 region has 12 residues. CDR1 LNHDA and CDR2 SQIVND come from the germline V gene (reference sequence). Germline trimming cut 8 bases from V and 4 bases from J; bases unmatched to any gene: 3. CDR3 nucleotide sequence: TGTGCCAGTTCGACTAGCGGATACGAGCAGTACTTC. This encodes CASSTSGYEQYF.

The rearrangement links TRBV6-4 to TRBJ2-3, with D maybe TRBD2 (5 bases). The ends were cut back, 4 bases at V and 1 base at J, with 9 bases in the middle. The length of the CDR3 is 14 residues. Germline CDR1 reads MRHNA; CDR2 reads SNTAGT. CDR3: CASSAGLGTDTQYF. As DNA, the CDR3 is TGTGCCAGCAGTGCGGGGTTGGGCACAGATACGCAGTATTTT.

V and J are TRBV20-1 and TRBJ2-4; no definite D call. This CDR3 spans 10 amino acids. The V end was cut by 4 bases, the J end by 8 bases, with 6 bases between. From germline, CDR1 is DFQATT and CDR2 SNEGSKA (reference sequence). CDR3 sequence: CSATSDIQYF. The DNA for the CDR3 is TGCAGTGCTACGAGTGACATTCAGTACTTC.

This sequence joins TRBV29-1 and TRBJ2-6; D may be TRBD2 (6 bases). There are 17 residues in the CDR3. The germline V and J ends were trimmed by 4 bases and 0 bases, with 16 bases remaining between them. Germline CDR1 and CDR2: SQVTM and ANQGSEA. The chain's CDR3 is CSVVHGGRGSGANVLTF. The CDR3 nucleotides are TGCAGCGTTGTCCACGGGGGTAGAGGCTCTGGGGCCAACGTCCTGACTTTC.